The TCR beta chain described here comes from a study of CXCR3-negative and CXCR3-positive naive CD8 T cells. Findings and caveats of the study: More hydrophobic TRB CDR3s occurred in CXCR3-positive than in CXCR3-negative naive cells. For naive cells, CXCR3-negative and CXCR3-positive subsets had similar TRBV-TRBJ usage; for memory cells, usage differed.

As to this clonotype: The target antigen is unknown.

Each TRB cDNA library was prepared by 5' RACE (with UMI labels). Using the 5' RACE reads, TCRdb records one entry per CDR3 protein without DNA. In all, the sample yields about 50,000 distinct CDR3 sequences. Identification of naive CD8+ T cells rested on CD45RO-CCR7+CD27+CD95- status. The germline gives CDR1 LNHDA, CDR2 SQIVND (reference sequence). The CDR3 consists of 14 residues. This chain uses TRBV19 with TRBJ1-5; the D call of TRBD1 rests on TCRdb alone, since no DNA is present to check it. The TCR comes from a human donor in good health. Some clones in this sample may be carry-over from other donors' samples. The sample comprised naive CXCR3+ CD8+ T cells from blood. Documented subset: CD45RO-CCR7+CD27+CD95- naive CD8+ T cells expressing CXCR3 (TNR3+). CDR3: CASTWGSGNQPQHF. Together with reference TRBV19 and TRBJ1-5, the CDR3 gives the full variable domain: DGGITQSPKYLFRKEGQNVTLSCEQNLNHDAMYWYRQDPGQGLRLIYYSQIVNDFQKGDIAEGYSVSREKKESFPLTVTSAQKNPTAFYLCASTWGSGNQPQHFGDGTRLSIL.